The present TCR beta chain was sequenced within a study of T cells after yellow fever vaccination. Study overall: Fractions of limited cellularity were prepared by means of SMART-Seq v4 Ultra Low Input.

This clonotype was found a few times. Template switching by 5'RACE produced TCR cDNA, adding a universal primer site and UMIs. MiXCR, run by TCRdb on the 5' RACE reads, gives a single entry per CDR3 protein. The sample consists of about 430,000 distinct CDR3 sequences, about 17% of them appearing once. Germline V gene lookup returns CDR1 LGHNA and CDR2 YNFKEQ. Trimming removed 0 bases at V and 0 bases at J, with 14 bases between. This CDR3 is built from 17 residues. The source of this sequence is a man younger than 35 who received the YFV17D yellow fever vaccine. Source: PBMCs, taken before the yellow fever booster vaccination. The chain uses TRBV4-2 and TRBJ1-1, with a possible D match to TRBD1 (6 bases). CDR3 coding DNA: TGTGCCAGCAGCCAAGATATGGGGGGCGGAATGAACACTGAAGCTTTCTTT. It yields the protein CASSQDMGGGMNTEAFF.